The 24 T cell receptor beta chains listed next were all sequenced from one sample in a study of CD8 T cells in Susac syndrome. A quantity of about 0.5 to 1 ug RNA underwent reverse transcription using random hexamers. From the immunoSEQ multiplex PCR reads, TCRdb called clonotypes with MiXCR, one entry per CDR3 protein. The table lists about 60,000 distinct CDR3 sequences, about 94% of them singletons. Input material: CD8+ T cells from PBMCs. The receptors originated from a human donor with multiple sclerosis.

The genes are TRBV4-1 and TRBJ1-2, with D unclear. The V gene's germline CDR1 is MGHRA and CDR2 YSYEKL. V was shortened by 0 bases and J by 10 bases, with 21 bases between the two germline ends. The CDR3 length is 16 residues. CDR3 protein: CASSQEVTLPYVDYTF. The CDR3 DNA sequence: TGCGCCAGCAGCCAAGAAGTTACCCTCCCCTATGTTGACTACACCTTC.

This clonotype has a handful of counts. The chain combines TRBV14 with TRBJ2-7, with D unresolved. This CDR3 is built from 13 residues. CDR1 is SGHDN, CDR2 FVKESK, per germline. V was cut by 4 bases and J by 1 base, with 8 bases left in between. In nucleotides, the CDR3 is TGTGCCAGCAGCCCCACGGGTTCCTACGAGCAGTACTTC. This gives the protein CASSPTGSYEQYF. Variable domain in full (rest from reference TRBV14 and TRBJ2-7): EAGVTQFPSHSVIEKGQTVTLRCDPISGHDNLYWYRRVMGKEIKFLLHFVKESKQDESGMPNNRFLAERTGGTYSTLKVQPAELEDSGVYFCASSPTGSYEQYFGPGTRLTVT.

The chain carries TRBV30 and TRBJ2-7; TRBD1 aligns across 10 bases. Germline loops: CDR1 GTSNPN, CDR2 SVGIG (reference sequence). The CDR3 spans 14 residues. J was trimmed by 5 bases and V by 2 bases; bases with no gene match: 6. DNA for the CDR3: TGTGCCTGGAGTTCCGGGACAGGGGTGAACGAGCAGTACTTC. It codes for CAWSSGTGVNEQYF.

J is TRBJ2-7 and V is TRBV28; D may be TRBD1 (6 bases). The CDR3 sequence is 16 residues long. Germline CDR1 and CDR2: MDHEN and SYDVKM. V was pared by 4 bases and J by 8 bases, with 24 bases between. The DNA for the CDR3 is TGTGCCAGCAGTTCGCCGAAGGACAGCCTAAATAATCAGCAGTACTTC. Translated: CASSSPKDSLNNQQYF.

The chain joins TRBV5-4 to TRBJ1-1; D may be TRBD1 (6 bases). CDR3 size: 16 residues. CDR1 and CDR2 (germline): SGHNT, YYREEE (reference sequence). V lost 1 base and J 1 base, leaving 14 bases between the germline ends. The CDR3 spells CASSLSLRGGNTEAFF. The CDR3 DNA reads TGTGCCAGCAGCTTGTCGCTCAGGGGTGGGAACACTGAAGCTTTCTTT.

The J gene is TRBJ1-1, the V gene TRBV11-2; D is perhaps TRBD1 (5 bases). There are 13 residues in the CDR3. Germline V gene data show CDR1 as SGHAT and CDR2 as FQNNGV. V dropped 4 bases and J dropped 4 bases, with 10 bases sitting between them. CDR3 bases: TGTGCCAGCAGCTCGGGGGTTGCCACTGAAGCTTTCTTT. Protein: CASSSGVATEAFF.

This clonotype appeared once. The chain combines TRBV16 with TRBJ2-7; 7 bases align to TRBD2. V dropped 0 bases and J dropped 2; count of bases not matched to a gene: 10. From germline, CDR1 is KGHSY and CDR2 FQNENV. The CDR3 extends over 17 amino acids. The CDR3 region is CASSQSFRAGRAYEQYF. CDR3 nucleotide sequence: TGTGCCAGCAGCCAATCGTTTCGGGCGGGGAGGGCCTACGAGCAGTACTTC. Full variable domain (rest looked up from reference TRBV16 and TRBJ2-7): GEEVAQTPKHLVRGEGQKAKLYCAPIKGHSYVFWYQQVLKNEFKFLISFQNENVFDETGMPKERFSAKCLPNSPCSLEIQATKLEDSAVYFCASSQSFRAGRAYEQYFGPGTRLTVT.

V gene TRBV9 combines with J gene TRBJ1-5, with D unresolved. The V end lost 0 bases, the J end lost 2 bases, and 9 bases lay between the germline ends. Germline CDR1 and CDR2: SGDLS and YYNGEE. This CDR3 contains 15 residues. The CDR3 spells CASSVEGVGNQPQHF. The DNA for the CDR3 is TGTGCCAGCAGCGTAGAGGGAGTCGGCAATCAGCCCCAGCATTTT.

The chain has TRBV20-1 and TRBJ2-1; D gene uncertain. V lost 6 bases and J lost 5, with 8 bases in between. Germline assignment: CDR1 DFQATT and CDR2 SNEGSKA (reference sequence). The length of the CDR3 is 11 residues. The CDR3 here is CSAPGHNEQFF. The CDR3 nucleotides are TGCAGTGCCCCAGGCCACAATGAGCAGTTCTTC.

In DNA form, the CDR3 reads TGTGCCAGCAGCCCGAAAGATTGGGAGCAGTACTTC. Protein product: CASSPKDWEQYF. This rearrangement joins TRBV7-3 to TRBJ2-7; D remains ambiguous. The CDR3 runs 12 residues. V was cut by 5 bases and J by 7 bases, with 12 bases left in between. Germline values: CDR1 SGHTA, CDR2 FQGTGA.

J is TRBJ2-3 and V is TRBV30; weak D call: TRBD2 (6 bases). V was clipped by 0 bases and J by 2 bases, with 12 bases between them. The CDR3 covers 15 residues. Germline CDR1 is GTSNPN and CDR2 is SVGIG (reference sequence). The CDR3 region is CAWSVKSGPTDTQYF. The DNA for the CDR3 is TGTGCCTGGAGTGTCAAGAGCGGGCCCACAGATACGCAGTATTTT.

CDR3 nucleotides: TGTGCCAGCAGCCCCCCTGTTTGGATAGCCAAAAACATTCAGTACTTC. It is translated as CASSPPVWIAKNIQYF. This sequence joins TRBV14 and TRBJ2-4; D uncertain. Germline lookup yields CDR1 SGHDN and CDR2 FVKESK. This CDR3 has 16 amino acids. Trimming removed 4 bases at V and 0 bases at J, with 13 bases between.

The CDR3 region is CASSPFGGQTYNSPLHF. The CDR3 DNA sequence: TGTGCCAGCAGTCCATTCGGGGGTCAGACCTATAATTCACCCCTCCACTTT. The genes are TRBV12-3 or TRBV12-4 and TRBJ1-6, with a weak D call TRBD1 (5 bases). The CDR3 totals 17 residues. V was cut by 5 bases and J by 2 bases, with 16 bases left in between.

The chain couples TRBV20-1 to TRBJ1-1, with D possibly TRBD1 on 5 matching bases. CDR3 length equals 12 residues. The germline V gene has CDR1 DFQATT and CDR2 SNEGSKA (reference sequence). The V end lost 6 bases, the J end lost 3 bases, and 11 bases lay between the germline ends. The CDR3, as DNA: TGCAGTGCCCTTATGGGGGACACTGAAGCTTTCTTT. This encodes CSALMGDTEAFF.

This chain uses TRBV18 with TRBJ2-1; either TRBD1 or TRBD2 may fit D (6 bases each). This CDR3 has 13 residues. V gave up 1 base and J gave up 8 bases, with 9 bases separating them. Germline V gene sequence: CDR1 KGHSH, CDR2 LQKENI. The CDR3 nucleotides are TGTGCCAGCTCACCACTGAGGGGGGATGAGCAGTTCTTC. This sequence encodes CASSPLRGDEQFF.

This chain joins TRBV9 and TRBJ2-7; D not resolved. Trimming pared 4 bases from V and 2 bases from J, leaving 13 bases between. Germline CDR1 is SGDLS and CDR2 is YYNGEE. The CDR3 runs 14 residues. CDR3 sequence reads: CASSLQHGTYEQYF. CDR3 in DNA: TGTGCCAGCAGCTTACAACACGGTACCTACGAGCAGTACTTC.

The chain recombines TRBV13 with TRBJ2-4, with D perhaps TRBD2 (5 bases). There are 12 residues in the CDR3. Germline values: CDR1 PRHDT, CDR2 FYEKMQ (reference sequence). V lost 6 bases and J lost 8, with 11 bases in between. DNA for the CDR3: TGTGCCAGCAGTCCAGGACTGTACATTCAGTACTTC. Translation: CASSPGLYIQYF.

The V and J genes are TRBV12-3 or TRBV12-4 and TRBJ2-7; D is undetermined. CDR3 length: 15 amino acids. Trimming pared 5 bases from V and 2 bases from J, leaving 16 bases between. This CDR3 is CASSGPTFRPYEQYF. CDR3 sequence (DNA): TGTGCCAGCAGTGGACCGACCTTCAGGCCCTACGAGCAGTACTTC.

The rearrangement links TRBV2 to TRBJ1-2, with unresolved D. The V end lost 0 bases, the J end lost 3 bases, and 14 bases lay between the germline ends. The CDR3 is 16 residues long. Germline-derived CDR1 and CDR2 are SNHLY and FYNNEI. The CDR3 protein is CASSEALREEDYGYTF. In DNA form, the CDR3 reads TGTGCCAGCAGTGAAGCGCTTCGAGAGGAGGACTATGGCTACACCTTC. Supplemented by reference TRBV2 and TRBJ1-2, the full variable domain reads EPEVTQTPSHQVTQMGQEVILRCVPISNHLYFYWYRQILGQKVEFLVSFYNNEISEKSEIFDDQFSVERPDGSNFTLKIRSTKLEDSAMYFCASSEALREEDYGYTFGSGTRLTVV.

This chain joins TRBV12-3 or TRBV12-4 and TRBJ2-5; D possibly uses TRBD1 or TRBD2 (5 bases each). Deletions cut 2 bases from V and 2 bases from J, with 12 bases between. The CDR3 totals 15 residues. The CDR3 bases are TGTGCCAGCAGTTTATGGGGGATAGGACAAGAGACCCAGTACTTC. It specifies CASSLWGIGQETQYF.

This clonotype was counted once. The chain joins TRBV20-1 to TRBJ1-6; 8 bases map to TRBD1. Germline V CDR1 and CDR2: DFQATT, SNEGSKA (reference sequence). The CDR3 length is 12 residues. With V trimmed by 4 bases and J by 14 bases, 7 bases remained unmatched. CDR3 residues: CSATPGGTSLHF. CDR3 in DNA: TGCAGTGCTACACCAGGGGGCACGTCCCTCCACTTT.

The chain combines TRBV7-9 with TRBJ1-2, with D unresolved. V gave up 3 bases and J gave up 7 bases, with 12 bases separating them. Germline-derived CDR1 and CDR2 are SEHNR and FQNEAQ (reference sequence). There are 13 residues in the CDR3. This CDR3 reads CASSLGGTTGYTF. CDR3 in DNA: TGTGCCAGCAGCTTGGGTGGAACCACTGGCTACACCTTC.

This chain connects TRBV7-9 to TRBJ2-1; 7 bases match TRBD1. The CDR3 has 12 residues. CDR1 and CDR2 from the germline V gene are SEHNR and FQNEAQ (reference sequence). The V and J ends lost 6 bases and 9 bases, in that order; junction bases with no gene match: 5. CDR3 amino acids: CASSSTGAEQFF. DNA for the CDR3: TGTGCCAGCAGTTCCACAGGGGCTGAGCAGTTCTTC.

The J gene is TRBJ2-7, the V gene TRBV3-1, with D tentatively TRBD2 (6 bases). From germline, CDR1 is LGHDT and CDR2 YNNKEL (reference sequence). The V end lost 1 base, the J end lost 2 bases, and 12 bases lay between the germline ends. The CDR3 extends over 15 amino acids. CDR3 sequence (DNA): TGTGCCAGCAGCCAAGCTTTCGGGAGCACCTACGAGCAGTACTTC. It is translated as CASSQAFGSTYEQYF.